Shown below are 16 T cell receptor beta chains from a single sample sequenced in a study of blood T cell repertoires in COVID-19. Libraries were prepared by immunoSEQ multiplex PCR; TCRdb keeps only in-frame clonotypes and omits some of them. The table shows about 24,000 clones, with 72% occurring only once. The sample taken for sequencing was peripheral blood. These receptors originate from an elderly woman with acute or convalescent COVID-19.

In this sample, this clone turned up many times. The J gene is TRBJ1-5, the V gene TRBV6-6; tentatively, D is TRBD1 (6 bases). The germline V gene has CDR1 MNHNY and CDR2 SVGAGI (reference sequence). The CDR3 contains 14 residues. V lost 8 bases, J lost 4 bases, and 15 bases lay in between. CDR3 sequence: CASSLRGGNQPQHF. The CDR3 DNA reads as TGTGCCAGCTCGTTACGAGGGGGAAATCAGCCCCAGCATTTT.

The chain has TRBV5-8 and TRBJ2-5, with TRBD2 identical over 7 bases. Germline V gene data show CDR1 as SGHTS and CDR2 as YDEGEE. V lost 4 bases to trimming and J lost 4 bases; unmatched junction nucleotides: 4. The CDR3 extends over 13 amino acids. The chain's CDR3 is CASSRTRAETQYF. CDR3 bases: TGTGCCAGCAGCCGGACTAGGGCAGAGACCCAGTACTTC.

For the CDR3, the DNA is TGTGCCAGCCGTACAGGGCAATGGGGTGAGCAGTTCTTC. Amino acid sequence: CASRTGQWGEQFF. The chain combines TRBV2 with TRBJ2-1, with D perhaps TRBD1 (6 bases). The V and J ends lost 8 bases and 9 bases respectively, with 17 bases between them. CDR3 length: 13 amino acids. In germline, CDR1 is SNHLY, CDR2 FYNNEI.

The chain has TRBV30 and TRBJ2-3; D ambiguous. CDR1 and CDR2 from the germline V gene are GTSNPN and SVGIG (reference sequence). V was cut by 1 base and J by 2 bases, with 7 bases left in between. The CDR3 length is 13 residues. CDR3 in DNA: TGTGCCTGGAGTGGCCGGGTCACAGATACGCAGTATTTT. This sequence encodes CAWSGRVTDTQYF.

This chain joins TRBV19 and TRBJ2-5; maybe TRBD2 (7 bases). Trimming removed 4 bases at V and 1 base at J, with 25 bases between. In germline, CDR1 is LNHDA, CDR2 SQIVND (reference sequence). This CDR3 has 19 amino acids. The CDR3 DNA sequence: TGTGCCAGTAGTACTCGACAGGCCCCTGCCGGGAGGTTCCAAGAGACCCAGTACTTC. This gives the protein CASSTRQAPAGRFQETQYF.

This clone was counted once. This CDR3 is CASSLPSGRAGGGEQYF. The DNA for the CDR3 is TGTGCCAGCAGCTTGCCTAGCGGGAGGGCCGGTGGCGGCGAGCAGTACTTC. The gene calls are TRBV5-6 and TRBJ2-7; TRBD2 aligns across 12 bases. The germline V gene encodes CDR1 SGHDT and CDR2 YYEEEE. With 1 base clipped from V and 6 bases from J, the junction kept 11 bases outside the gene matches. The CDR3 length is 17 residues.

This rearrangement joins TRBV30 to TRBJ1-1; a weak D match, TRBD1 (6 bases). Germline V lookup: CDR1 GTSNPN, CDR2 SVGIG (reference sequence). V lost 5 bases, J lost 0 bases, and 13 bases lay in between. The CDR3 length is 14 residues. For the CDR3, the DNA is TGTGCCTGGGGCCGGGGACAATTGAACACTGAAGCTTTCTTT. This gives the protein CAWGRGQLNTEAFF.

The chain combines TRBV7-8 with TRBJ2-1; D possibly corresponds to TRBD1 (6 bases). The CDR3 sequence is 15 residues long. Germline V CDR1 and CDR2: SGHVS, FQNEAQ. Trimming stripped 5 bases from V and 4 bases from J, with 15 bases between. CDR3 nucleotides: TGTGCCAGCAGCCCCGGACAGCCCAGATACAATGAGCAGTTCTTC. This encodes CASSPGQPRYNEQFF. Full variable domain (remainder filled in from reference TRBV7-8 and TRBJ2-1): GAGVSQSPRYKVAKRGQDVALRCDPISGHVSLFWYQQALGQGPEFLTYFQNEAQLDKSGLPSDRFFAERPEGSVSTLKIQRTQQEDSAVYLCASSPGQPRYNEQFFGPGTRLTVL.

V is TRBV6-5 and J is TRBJ1-6; D not certain. The germline V and J ends were trimmed by 4 bases and 6 bases, with 10 bases remaining between them. Germline-derived CDR1 and CDR2 are MNHEY and SVGAGI. This CDR3 spans 14 amino acids. The CDR3 region has the DNA TGTGCCAGCAGTTCTTCCTCGGGTAATTCACCCCTCCACTTT. Residues: CASSSSSGNSPLHF.

The chain employs TRBV7-3 and TRBJ2-2, with TRBD1 identical over 11 bases. The V gene end was trimmed by 2 bases and the J gene end by 3 bases; junction bases not matched to a gene: 2. The CDR3 runs 16 residues. Germline V gene data show CDR1 as SGHTA and CDR2 as FQGTGA. CDR3 sequence reads: CASSLEDRGHTGELFF. In DNA form, the CDR3 reads TGTGCCAGCAGCTTAGAGGACAGGGGGCACACCGGGGAGCTGTTTTTT.

The J gene is TRBJ2-7, the V gene TRBV6-5; D remains ambiguous. The germline gives CDR1 MNHEY, CDR2 SVGAGI. V was shortened by 8 bases and J by 3 bases, with 8 bases between the two germline ends. The CDR3 covers 11 residues. The CDR3 DNA follows: TGTGCCAGCGGGCAGCACTACGAGCAGTACTTC. Translation: CASGQHYEQYF.

This clone occurred once. V usage is TRBV11-2 and J usage is TRBJ1-1; 7 bases align to TRBD1. V was clipped by 4 bases and J by 3 bases; unmatched bases: 14. Germline V gene lookup returns CDR1 SGHAT and CDR2 FQNNGV. The CDR3 loop spans 17 amino acids. The CDR3 nucleotides are TGTGCCAGCAGCTCCAGGACAGGTCTTTCGCAGGACACTGAAGCTTTCTTT. Its protein product is CASSSRTGLSQDTEAFF.

The chain couples TRBV12-3 or TRBV12-4 to TRBJ2-7; a weak D match, TRBD2 (6 bases). The length of the CDR3 is 13 residues. Trimming took off 7 bases at V and 8 bases at J, with 18 bases between the two ends. The CDR3 sequence is CASTIQLGGKQYF. DNA of the CDR3: TGTGCCAGCACCATCCAATTGGGGGGTAAGCAGTACTTC.

The CDR3 sequence is CASSIGGPPFF. In DNA form, the CDR3 reads TGTGCCAGCAGCATCGGAGGTCCCCCGTTCTTC. V and J are TRBV14 and TRBJ2-1; tentatively, D is TRBD2 (5 bases). The germline gives CDR1 SGHDN, CDR2 FVKESK. Trimming pared 5 bases from V and 15 bases from J, leaving 14 bases between. The CDR3 is made up of 11 amino acids.

The CDR3 loop is CASSDQANTEAFF. CDR3 sequence (DNA): TGTGCCAGCTCAGATCAGGCGAACACTGAAGCTTTCTTT. The rearrangement links TRBV18 to TRBJ1-1; D unclear. This CDR3 spans 13 amino acids. V was trimmed by 5 bases and J by 1 base, leaving 8 bases between them. The germline CDR1 and CDR2 sequences are KGHSH and LQKENI. Variable domain in full (rest from reference TRBV18 and TRBJ1-1): NAGVMQNPRHLVRRRGQEARLRCSPMKGHSHVYWYRQLPEEGLKFMVYLQKENIIDESGMPKERFSAEFPKEGPSILRIQQVVRGDSAAYFCASSDQANTEAFFGQGTRLTVV.

This clone was recorded only once. The chain links TRBV6-6 to TRBJ2-7; 10 bases are a match to TRBD2. Looked up from germline, CDR1 is MNHNY and CDR2 is SVGAGI (reference sequence). The CDR3 sequence is 15 residues long. The V and J ends lost 2 bases and 7 bases, in that order; junction bases with no gene match: 8. CDR3 protein: CASSYPASGSKEQYF. For the CDR3, the DNA is TGTGCCAGCAGTTACCCGGCTAGCGGGAGTAAAGAGCAGTACTTC.